This T cell receptor beta chain appears in the sequencing data of a study of T cells expressing NK-cell markers. The germline CDR1 and CDR2 sequences are SNHLY and FYNNEI. This CDR3 comprises 12 residues. From its re-call of the 5' RACE reads, TCRdb lists each CDR3 protein once, without DNA. The sample includes about 440,000 distinct CDR3 sequences. The source is a woman between 18 and 70 years old in good health. Sequenced input: blood T cells: a sorted CD56 or NKG2C T cell subset, CD4+ or CD8+ T cells, or bulk PBMC T cells (not recorded which). The rearrangement joins TRBV2 to TRBJ2-2; TCRdb lists TRBD2, though no DNA is available to test this call. CDR3 in amino acids: CASSSGNRELFF.